The T cell receptor (beta chain) described here comes from a study of glioma-infiltrating T cells. Whole-study results and caveats: Tissue and blood shared very few CDR3 sequences. Above-expected tissue-blood divergence occurred in all gliomas, most in low-grade ones.

Trimming stripped 8 bases from V and 3 bases from J, with 10 bases between. CDR1 and CDR2 (germline): MNHNS, SASEGT. The CDR3 loop spans 12 amino acids. The table lists this clonotype with many counts. Its antigen is unknown. The iRepertoire nested amplicon-rescue multiplex PCR amplified TCR alpha and beta CDR3s from RNA. For one-step reverse transcription and amplification, 100-400 ng of tissue mRNA or PBMC total RNA was used. TCRdb fed the multiplex PCR reads into MiXCR, producing one record per CDR3 protein. The sample shows about 130,000 distinct CDR3 sequences, approximately 24% of them seen only once.

The receptor comes from a human donor with low-grade glioma or glioblastoma, undergoing nonglioma brain surgery, or in good health (not recorded which). Sequenced material: glioma tissue, nonneoplastic brain tissue, or PBMCs (not recorded which). The chain couples TRBV6-1 to TRBJ2-5; the D gene is possibly TRBD2 (6 bases). CDR3 amino acids: CASVGGKETQYF. CDR3 sequence (DNA): TGTGCCAGCGTGGGCGGGAAAGAGACCCAGTACTTC.